This TCR beta chain was obtained from a study of T cell changes during pregnancy in multiple sclerosis. Per the germline V gene, CDR1 is SEHNR and CDR2 is FQNEAQ (reference sequence). V lost 5 bases and J 8 bases, leaving 19 bases between the germline ends. This CDR3 region has 15 residues. The repertoire was sequenced with immunoSEQ multiplex PCR; TCRdb's copy has only in-frame clones and lacks some. The repertoire holds 36,000 or so clones, with about 88% as singletons. The V call is TRBV7-9, the J call TRBJ2-1; D is possibly TRBD2 (5 bases). Sequencing was performed on CD8+ T cells from peripheral blood mononuclear cells, taken in the third trimester of pregnancy. This TCR was recovered from a female donor with multiple sclerosis, enrolled in a pregnancy study. The DNA of the CDR3 is TGTGCCAGCAGCCATCCCGGGATGGCCCTACATGAGCAGTTCTTC. This translates into CASSHPGMALHEQFF.